This T cell receptor (beta chain) was retrieved from a study of radiotherapy plus CTLA-4 blockade in lung cancer. Across the whole study: Around 18% of enrolled patients responded objectively, and 31% had disease control.

CTLA-4 blockade using ipilimumab, together with focal radiation, was received by patients with chemo-refractory metastatic non-small-cell lung cancer. The assay was immunoSEQ multiplex PCR, and TCRdb's table has in-frame clones only and misses some. The sample consists of more than 9,500 clones, 80% to 90% of them appearing once. Note on this clone: Its matching antigen is unknown.

CDR3 size: 13 residues. Germline CDR1 reads LGHNA; CDR2 reads YNFKEQ. Trimming shortened V by 0 bases and J by 8 bases, and 7 bases separated the two germline ends. Study results and caveats: Tumor-origin TCR clones grew in blood after radiotherapy plus ipilimumab. With interferon-beta, early dynamics of blood T cell clones were reported to best predict response.

The source is a human donor with non-small cell lung cancer that progressed on radiotherapy plus ipilimumab. Here the sequenced sample was peripheral blood, taken from a patient treated with radiotherapy plus ipilimumab. The chain carries TRBV4-2 and TRBJ1-4; no clear D. CDR3 nucleotides: TGTGCCAGCAGCCAAGATTCTGGAGAAAAACTGTTTTTT. Translated, it gives CASSQDSGEKLFF.